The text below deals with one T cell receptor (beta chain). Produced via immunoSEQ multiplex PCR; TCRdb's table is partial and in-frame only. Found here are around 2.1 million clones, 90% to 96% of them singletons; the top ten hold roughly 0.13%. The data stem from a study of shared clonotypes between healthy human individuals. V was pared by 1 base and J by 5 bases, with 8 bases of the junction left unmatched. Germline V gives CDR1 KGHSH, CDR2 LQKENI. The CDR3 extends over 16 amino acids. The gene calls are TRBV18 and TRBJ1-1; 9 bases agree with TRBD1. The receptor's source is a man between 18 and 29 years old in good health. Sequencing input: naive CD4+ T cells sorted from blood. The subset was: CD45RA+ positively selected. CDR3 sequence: CASSPLPGQGMTEAFF. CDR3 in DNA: TGTGCCAGCTCACCACTACCGGGACAGGGAATGACTGAAGCTTTCTTT. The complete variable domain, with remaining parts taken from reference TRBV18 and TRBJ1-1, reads NAGVMQNPRHLVRRRGQEARLRCSPMKGHSHVYWYRQLPEEGLKFMVYLQKENIIDESGMPKERFSAEFPKEGPSILRIQQVVRGDSAAYFCASSPLPGQGMTEAFFGQGTRLTVV.